This TCR beta chain was found in a study of CD8 T cells in Susac syndrome. Study conclusions and caveats: The relatively small number of individuals in the TCR sequencing and HLA analysis was acknowledged by the study.

Germline CDR1 DFQATT, CDR2 SNEGSKA (reference sequence). V lost 3 bases to trimming and J lost 1 base; unmatched junction nucleotides: 10. The CDR3 consists of 16 residues. This clonotype was found once. Antigen: not known. An amount of RNA that ranged from about 0.45 to 1 ug was reverse transcribed with random hexamers. The authors amplified TCR beta CDR3 across 54 Vbeta and 13 Jbeta using immunoSEQ multiplex PCR. MiXCR, run by TCRdb on the immunoSEQ multiplex PCR reads, gives a single entry per CDR3 protein. This table holds roughly 190,000 distinct CDR3 sequences, just under 95% found once. The V and J genes are TRBV20-1 and TRBJ2-3, with 7 positions matching TRBD2. This TCR derives from a human donor in good health. Sequenced input: CD4+ T cells from PBMCs. The CDR3 sequence is CSASGRGRAGTDTQYF. In DNA, the CDR3 is TGCAGTGCTAGCGGTCGGGGGAGGGCCGGCACAGATACGCAGTATTTT.